This T cell receptor (beta chain) came from a study of cytomegalovirus exposure and HLA in healthy donors. Overall study results and limits: Later analysis suggested links between common viral pathogens and several top significant clusters. A highly shared variant cluster was judged a likely technical artifact. HLA restriction was apparent for most CMV-associated TCR beta chains in a later analysis.

A remark on this clone: Its antigen remains unidentified.

Primers for the PCR totalled 60 Vbeta and 13 Jbeta. Generated by immunoSEQ multiplex PCR, the TCRdb table keeps only in-frame clones and is missing some. Among around 130,000 clones listed, 65% to 85% were seen once. This clonotype originated in a young woman in good health and CMV-seronegative. Specimen: PBMCs.

This CDR3 is CASSQVAGRNTEAFF. In nucleotides, the CDR3 is TGCGCCAGCAGCCAAGTTGCAGGAAGGAACACTGAAGCTTTCTTT. The rearrangement joins TRBV4-1 to TRBJ1-1, with unresolved D. The germline gives CDR1 MGHRA, CDR2 YSYEKL. V was clipped by 1 base and J by 1 base, with 10 bases between them. This CDR3 region has 15 residues.